One sample yielded the 8 T cell receptor beta chains listed below, sequenced in a study of cytomegalovirus exposure and HLA in healthy donors. The PCR used 60 Vbeta and 13 Jbeta primers. This table comes from immunoSEQ multiplex PCR, and its TCRdb copy is limited to in-frame clones, with some not included. The repertoire includes 150,000 to 200,000 clones, 60% to 80% of them detected once, and about 2.4% sits in the top ten. Material for sequencing was PBMCs. Receptors originate from a woman in her thirties or forties in good health and CMV-seropositive.

This clone came up a few times. The V and J genes are TRBV5-6 and TRBJ2-1; 7 nucleotides agree with TRBD1. There are 12 residues in the CDR3. Germline V gene sequence: CDR1 SGHDT, CDR2 YYEEEE. With 4 bases clipped from V and 6 bases from J, the junction kept 1 base outside the gene matches. The CDR3 is CASSDRANEQFF. The DNA of the CDR3 is TGTGCCAGCAGCGACAGGGCCAATGAGCAGTTCTTC.

This clone was seen a few times. V gene TRBV7-2 combines with J gene TRBJ2-6; D remains ambiguous. The germline gives CDR1 SGHTA, CDR2 FQGNSA. Trimming removed 1 base at V and 0 bases at J, with 4 bases between. The CDR3 sequence is 15 residues long. CDR3 bases: TGTGCCAGCAGCTTAGTGAGCTCTGGGGCCAACGTCCTGACTTTC. This codes for CASSLVSSGANVLTF. The whole variable domain, remainder taken from reference TRBV7-2 and TRBJ2-6, is GAGVSQSPSNKVTEKGKDVELRCDPISGHTALYWYRQSLGQGLEFLIYFQGNSAPDKSGLPSDRFSAERTGGSVSTLTIQRTQQEDSAVYLCASSLVSSGANVLTFGAGSRLTVL.

A single count supports this clone. V usage is TRBV29-1 and J usage is TRBJ1-2; D may be TRBD1 (5 bases). V was shortened by 6 bases and J by 7 bases, with 21 bases between the two germline ends. The CDR3 runs 14 residues. Germline CDR1 SQVTM, CDR2 ANQGSEA. The CDR3 reads CSVAPFQGFGGYTF. CDR3 nucleotide sequence: TGCAGCGTGGCCCCTTTTCAGGGTTTCGGTGGCTACACCTTC. Based on the CDR3 plus reference TRBV29-1 and TRBJ1-2, the full variable domain is SAVISQKPSRDICQRGTSLTIQCQVDSQVTMMFWYRQQPGQSLTLIATANQGSEATYESGFVIDKFPISRPNLTFSTLTVSNMSPEDSSIYLCSVAPFQGFGGYTFGSGTRLTVV.

This clone was detected only once. This rearrangement joins TRBV5-1 to TRBJ2-3; TRBD2 matches 9 bases. The CDR3 has 14 amino acids. From germline, CDR1 is SGHRS and CDR2 YFSETQ. Germline trimming cut 2 bases from V and 3 bases from J; bases unmatched to any gene: 1. In nucleotides, the CDR3 is TGCGCCAGCAGCTTCCTAGCGGGAACAGATACGCAGTATTTT. Its translation: CASSFLAGTDTQYF.

The chain has TRBV5-1 and TRBJ2-1, with TRBD2 identical over 12 bases. CDR3 length: 18 amino acids. The V gene's germline CDR1 is SGHRS and CDR2 YFSETQ. Germline trimming cut 2 bases from V and 7 bases from J; bases unmatched to any gene: 13. DNA of the CDR3: TGCGCCAGCAGCTTTGGGGGGGTATCGACTAGCGGGAGTAATGAGCAGTTCTTC. This sequence encodes CASSFGGVSTSGSNEQFF.

This clone is a singleton in its sample. CDR3 DNA sequence: TGCGCCAGCAGCCAAGGAGGACAGAGTGCTGACTATGGCTACACCTTC. It specifies CASSQGGQSADYGYTF. This chain uses TRBV4-3 with TRBJ1-2; a possible D gene is TRBD1 (6 bases). The CDR3 sequence is 16 residues long. Germline V CDR1 and CDR2: LGHNA, YSLEER. The V gene lost 1 base and the J gene lost 3 bases, with 15 bases spanning the gap.

This chain uses TRBV7-2 with TRBJ1-2; TRBD1 agrees at 8 bases. CDR3 length: 13 residues. Trimming removed 4 bases from V and 6 bases from J; junction bases left unmatched: 4. Germline CDR1 and CDR2: SGHTA and FQGNSA. The CDR3 region is CASSWQGADGYTF. In nucleotides, the CDR3 is TGTGCCAGCAGCTGGCAGGGGGCTGATGGCTACACCTTC.

The chain uses TRBV6-6 and TRBJ1-1; TRBD1 matches 10 bases. J gave up 6 bases and V 3 bases, and 7 bases lay outside the gene matches. CDR1 and CDR2 from the germline V gene are MNHNY and SVGAGI (reference sequence). The CDR3 consists of 15 residues. The CDR3, as DNA: TGTGCCAGCAGTTATGGTGGGACAGGGGCCCCTGAAGCTTTCTTT. Its translation is CASSYGGTGAPEAFF.